The sample holds a few counts of the clone carrying this T cell receptor (beta chain). Its target is not known. This sample stems from a study of tumor-infiltrating lymphocytes in primary liver carcinoma. Study at large: Among the tumors, stages were T1-T3 N0M0 and sizes about 4.2 to 11 cm.

Co-extraction yielded RNA and DNA from about 20-30 mg of unsorted bulk tissue. The cohort consisted of patients whose primary liver carcinoma was surgically resected. The patients carried chronic HBV infection and had received no treatment. CDR1 is SGHAT, CDR2 FQNNGV, per germline. This CDR3 is built from 14 residues. V was trimmed by 6 bases and J by 1 base, leaving 12 bases between them. A constant-region primer primed TCR beta cDNA synthesis from about 490 ng of total RNA. Libraries of TCR beta came from three nested multiplex PCR rounds with slightly modified ARM-PCR. For approximately 11 cycles apiece, the opening two PCR rounds ran with TRBV1-TRBV30 forward primers and a C-beta reverse primer. Via MiXCR, TCRdb re-called the multiplex PCR reads, giving one row per CDR3 protein. The sample has 40,000 or so distinct CDR3 sequences; roughly 80% are singletons. Overall study findings and caveats: Tumors had a significantly higher top-250-clone fraction than blood (p = 0.039).

V is TRBV11-2 and J is TRBJ1-1; maybe TRBD1 (5 bases). The sample consisted of tumor-adjacent normal liver tissue. The clonotype comes from a woman aged 25-40 years with primary liver carcinoma and hepatitis B virus infection. The CDR3 spells CASRFRVTNTEAFF. In DNA form, the CDR3 reads TGTGCCAGCAGGTTCAGGGTTACGAACACTGAAGCTTTCTTT.